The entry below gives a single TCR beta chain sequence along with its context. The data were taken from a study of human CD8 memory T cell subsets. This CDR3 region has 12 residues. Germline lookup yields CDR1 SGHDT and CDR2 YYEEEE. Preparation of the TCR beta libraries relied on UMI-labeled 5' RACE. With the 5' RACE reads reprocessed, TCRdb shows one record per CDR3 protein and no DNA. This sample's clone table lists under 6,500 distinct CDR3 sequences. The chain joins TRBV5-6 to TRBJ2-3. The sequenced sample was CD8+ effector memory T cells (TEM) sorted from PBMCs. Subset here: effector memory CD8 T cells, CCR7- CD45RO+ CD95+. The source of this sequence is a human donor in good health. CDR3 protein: CASSLSTDTQYF.